This TCR beta chain was retrieved from a study of regulatory and conventional T cells in breast cancer (dated by TCRdb to the mid-2010s). Libraries came from PCR. The sample was run on a 454 GS FLX Titanium. The public reads were reanalyzed by TCRdb: fastp trimming at Q25, MiXCR alignment, in-frame beta chains only. Each record represents a unique CDR3 protein, reported with the most common genes and DNA among its rows. The table for this sample lists 740 or so distinct CDR3 sequences; under 35% of them were counted only once. The ten top clones hold around 13% of the sample. Deletion took 1 base off V and 4 bases off J, with a span of 5 bases between the germline ends. The CDR3 covers 12 residues, taking in both the cysteine and the phenylalanine. Just the 36-base CDR3 DNA is kept, in frame starting at base 1. The germline V gene supplies CDR1 SGHDN and CDR2 FVKESK. This clonotype counts as hyperexpanded (1% or more). The antigen it recognizes is unknown. It has no much larger one-base neighbor in the sample; base qualities were not kept.

The V and J genes are TRBV14 and TRBJ2-7, with no reliable assignment of the D segment. The source material was regulatory T cells from blood. This receptor was obtained from a female donor with breast cancer. The CDR3 reads as follows: CASSQVWYEQYF. The DNA sequence follows: TGTGCCAGCAGCCAAGTATGGTACGAGCAGTACTTC.